The clone carrying this T cell receptor beta chain was counted at least ten times. Its antigen is as yet unknown. Time point defined: newly diagnosed GD, antithyroid drugs for less than 3 months. PBMC RNA was the source of the TCR library. These data come from a study of regulatory T cells in long-lasting Graves disease. Broader study findings: Persistent disease was associated with favored TRBV28 usage and with favored use of TRBJ1-2 and TRBJ2-5.

CDR3 length: 16 residues. The V gene end was trimmed by 2 bases and the J gene end by 4 bases; junction bases not matched to a gene: 8. Germline V gene sequence: CDR1 LGHDT, CDR2 YNNKEL (reference sequence). According to the study, TCR beta libraries were built with iRepertoire HTBI primers and CDR3-region Arm-PCR. In the original workflow: Samples jointly harbored 60 to 65 TRBV and 14 TRBJ segments. From the multiplex PCR reads, TCRdb called clonotypes with MiXCR, one entry per CDR3 protein. For this entry, the V and J calls and clone size follow TCRdb and not the study's own pipeline. The sample lists over 200,000 distinct CDR3 sequences; 15% to 20% were seen once. These data were likewise used in another study, on T cells in Graves' hyperthyroidism and ophthalmopathy.

The genes are TRBV3-1 and TRBJ1-1, with 9 bases lining up with TRBD1. The sample was peripheral blood mononuclear cells (PBMCs), taken at new diagnosis, from a patient treated with antithyroid drugs. This clonotype was sampled from a woman aged 25 to 39 with Graves disease. The DNA for the CDR3 is TGTGCCAGCAGCCAAAGAACGACAGGGGGGACCACTGAAGCTTTCTTT. Translated: CASSQRTTGGTTEAFF.